This T cell receptor beta chain was sequenced during a study of blood T cell repertoires in COVID-19. This clone occurred a few times. Generated by immunoSEQ multiplex PCR, the TCRdb table keeps only in-frame clones and is missing some. The sample records around 270,000 clones, 80% to 85% being singletons. Germline values: CDR1 MGHRA, CDR2 YSYEKL. The CDR3 contains 13 residues. V was pared by 10 bases and J by 1 base, with 13 bases between. Sequenced material: peripheral blood. The J gene is TRBJ1-1, the V gene TRBV4-1, with a weak D call TRBD1 (6 bases). The TCR was taken from a woman aged 40 to 55 who had recovered from COVID-19. This CDR3 is CATRDTENTEAFF. The CDR3 DNA reads TGCGCCACCCGGGACACCGAGAACACTGAAGCTTTCTTT.